This T cell receptor beta chain was sequenced for a study of T cell repertoires in cytomegalovirus infection. Study-wide background: CMV epitopes used comprised recently identified HLA-C-restricted ones and well-studied HLA-B-restricted ones. Public TCR beta signatures were indicative of both CMV infection and a matching HLA type.

This clonotype came up a few times. Antigen unknown. Study-wide findings and caveats: Of the TCR beta families, the public ones yielded a cumulative frequency that identified carriers of CMV plus the relevant HLA.

The CDR3 is made up of 11 amino acids. Germline V gene data show CDR1 as ENHRY and CDR2 as SYGVKD. V lost 4 bases and J 6 bases, leaving 6 bases between the germline ends. TCRdb recomputed calls from the reads with MiXCR, one row per CDR3 protein. The sample has 450,000 to 600,000 distinct CDR3 sequences; approximately 40% are singletons. This clonotype was obtained from a human donor in good health (CMV status not recorded). Some clones in this sample may be carry-over from other donors' samples. The chain joins TRBV10-3 to TRBJ1-2; no definite D call. The sample consisted of cultured PBMCs, taken from culture after CMV antigen stimulation. CDR3 coding DNA: TGTGCCATCAGTGTCGGGGATGGCTACACCTTC. It translates to CAISVGDGYTF.